This TCR beta chain was identified in a study of cytomegalovirus exposure and HLA in healthy donors (dated by TCRdb to 2015 to 2018). Study-wide context: An earlier analysis of several hundred of the donors reported about 290 Gb of sequence data and approximately 110 million unique TCR beta sequences from some 180 million T cells. An early release covering roughly 580 HLA-typed donors comprised approximately 290 gigabases of sequencing data and approximately 85 million unique TCR sequences. The genetic ancestry cluster associated with self-reported Caucasian donors included over 80% of the roughly 400 genotyped donors. The aim of the study was to test whether cataloging public T cell receptors could identify signatures of past pathogen exposure. The study used immunosequencing to profile the T cell repertoires of around 600 subjects and linked those repertoires to cytomegalovirus serostatus. Besides the first cohort of about 730 subjects, a separate validation cohort made up of around 120 different subjects was used. The study combined high-throughput TCR immunosequencing, statistical association of individual TCRs with disease status, and machine learning to predict cytomegalovirus infection status. A later analysis re-examined previously published TCR beta repertoires from 600 to 700 donors and added high-resolution HLA genotyping to investigate patterns of TCR occurrence. The later analysis used no new phenotypic data to find candidate immune exposures, relying instead on TCR beta sequences and their occurrence across donors. An earlier analysis of 500 to 750 of the donors applied high-throughput TCR beta sequencing to assess whether each TCR beta V gene segment acted as functional or pseudogenic. Donor age, sex, ethnicity and CMV serostatus were compiled alongside the repertoire data. A later genetic analysis used genome-wide SNP genotypes for about 60% of the roughly 670 donors, treating that subset as a discovery cohort. Every discovery cohort repertoire had been produced on one sequencing platform. Both class I and class II loci were covered by HLA typing, at four-digit resolution. The number of donors typed differed by locus, with about 620-630 for A, B, C, DRB1 and DQB1, roughly 520 for DQA1, some 570 for DPA1, and approximately 470 for DPB1. Because of strong linkage in the cohort, roughly five DR-DQ haplotypes were treated as single units for association and clustering. On average, around 200,000 unique TCR beta nucleotide sequences were sequenced per donor among several hundred genotyped donors of the cohort, with roughly a sixth of those sequences being non-productive. What the study reported, not specific to this receptor: According to a later genetic analysis, donors in an Asian-associated ancestry cluster had fewer N-insertions in productive TCRs than the approximately 670-donor mean. A further reported finding was that TCR beta sequences accurately predicted the HLA-A and HLA-B alleles for most subjects in the first cohort. Linkage disequilibrium might explain the correlated functional status among segregating V segments, but an unknown experimental factor could not be excluded. The cohort was sequenced for TCR beta chains only, and without alpha or paired-chain data the features that could be detected were limited. An earlier analysis of 450 to 750 of the donors showed that most TCR beta V segments appeared in productive rearrangements either about 87% or about 30% of the time, which broadly matched IMGT annotations. Most CMV-associated TCR beta chains appeared to be HLA-restricted in a later analysis, and the HLA associations seemed to be driven largely by CMV exposure. Some IMGT-functional V segments, including TRBV6-2 and TRBV6-3, could not be told apart with the 87-base-pair reads, so those segments were excluded. The study gave a list of some 150 TCR beta chains associated with cytomegalovirus. When HLA alleles, especially DR and DQ, strongly co-occurred, attributing TCR associations to individual alleles was difficult. The presence/absence analyses assumed that sequencing depth was roughly uniform across donors, and that assumption may not be true. Because counts were too low, seventeen rarely observed V segments, including chromosome 9 orphons, were left out of the earlier analysis of some 600 of the donors. In both the original and validation cohorts, the classifier was reported to diagnose cytomegalovirus status with high specificity and sensitivity. Most TCR sequences were observed very rarely across donors, whereas some public TCRs were present in many individuals. HLA typing was unavailable for some donors at each locus, so association tests used only the typed subset. According to a later analysis, parvovirus B19, influenza, CMV and Epstein-Barr virus appeared linked to several top co-occurrence clusters. A cluster of highly shared sequence variants was judged likely to be a technical artifact of the sequencing pipeline. It was suggested by the authors that the approach could potentially be generalized to other disease states and immunological phenotypes. CMV serostatus was the only immune exposure information available for the cohort. A later genetic analysis associated a missense DCLRE1C variant with V-gene and J-gene trimming of TCR beta chains, and an independent cohort replicated the association. Compared with equally common non-associated chains, HLA-associated TCR beta chains in a later analysis were more clonally expanded and had lower generation probabilities. At a false discovery rate of 0.05, a later analysis linked about 17,000 TCR beta sequences to specific HLA alleles. A few of the identified cytomegalovirus-associated TCR beta chains were confirmed in vitro to be specific for cytomegalovirus antigens. In a later analysis, TCR association rates were found to vary across HLA loci, with the most associated TCRs seen for DRB1 alleles and the fewest for HLA-C alleles.

The CDR3, cysteine through phenylalanine, is 14 amino acids long. Of all the DNA, just the CDR3 is kept, 42 bases in frame from base 1. In the germline V gene, CDR1 corresponds to MNHNS and CDR2 to SASEGT. The V and J ends are trimmed by 5 bases and 8 bases, leaving 15 bases between them. About this clone: Its antigen has not been determined. Base qualities are not recorded, but no much larger clone differs from it by a single base.

In total, around 600 healthy bone marrow donors made up the cohort. All cohort members were sampled while nominally healthy, although unrecorded immune exposures were likely present. The donor tested CMV seropositive, placing the donor among the roughly 300 seropositive members of the cohort. Every donor gave a peripheral blood sample, and the peripheral blood mononuclear cells from that sample were used for TCR beta sequencing. Genomic DNA was extracted from the blood cell samples with the Qiagen DNeasy Blood Extraction Kit. Library method: the immunoSEQ multiplex PCR assay. For the multiplex PCR, a mixture combining 60 forward primers for TCR Vbeta segments and 13 reverse primers for TCR Jbeta segments was used. Amplification of the CDR3 region of rearranged TCR beta genes was performed with a multiplex PCR assay on genomic DNA. The amplified TCR beta libraries were sequenced on the Illumina HiSeq System as 87-base-pair reads. The paper's data handling went like this. Across the 700 or so repertoires, a later analysis counted tens of millions of unique TCR beta chains, approximately 10 million of which were shared by at least two donors. Raw reads were error-corrected and collapsed into unique sequences with a nearest-neighbor algorithm that merged closely related sequences to remove PCR and sequencing errors. To assign V, D and J gene segments, CDR3 sequences were aligned to IMGT reference sequences. For a sequence to be retained, at least a six-nucleotide match to both a V gene segment and a J gene segment was required. Rearrangements were called productive when the CDR3 lacked stop codons and stayed in frame with V and J; all others were non-productive. Following IMGT convention, CDR3 was defined as the stretch from the second conserved V-encoded cysteine up to the conserved J-encoded phenylalanine. Sequences without an unambiguous match to a single V gene segment were excluded from the earlier analysis of 450 to 650 of the donors. In an earlier analysis of 587 of the donors, V segments were called functional above 56.7% productive rearrangements and were called segregating when the between-donor standard deviation exceeded 5%. A statistical classification framework was built to diagnose cytomegalovirus status from the catalog of TCR beta chain sequences. In a later analysis, TCR nucleotide sequences were compared against IMGT/GENE-DB human TR gene sequences so that V and J genes could be assigned. Using the TCRdist pipeline, a later analysis assigned CDR3 sequences along with most-parsimonious VDJ recombination scenarios. In a later analysis, each TCR beta chain was defined by its CDR3 amino acid sequence together with its V-gene family, and reads without a unique V-gene family were excluded. To address suspected cross-contamination and a sequencing artifact, a later analysis removed several hundred highly shared, low-generation-probability nucleotide sequences. In a later analysis, a clonal expansion index was calculated for each public chain from normalized within-repertoire ranks of inferred template counts. Generation probabilities in a later analysis came from a VDJ recombination model fitted to out-of-frame rearrangements, and those results were checked against IGoR. In a later analysis, hypergeometric tests were used to score TCR-TCR, TCR-HLA and TCR-CMV co-occurrence, with a repertoire-size bias correction applied to TCR pairs. In a later analysis, false discovery rates were estimated by permuting HLA or CMV assignments 20 times. In a later analysis, co-occurring TCRs were grouped with DBSCAN, and TCRdist sequence similarity was added when clustering was performed within HLA-allele-positive subsets. For co-occurrence clustering, repertoires with fewer than 30,000 or more than 120,000 public chains were excluded, along with 5 or 6 repertoires with anomalous nucleotide sharing. The immuneACCESS repertoire file appears here via TCRdb, limited to in-frame rearrangements. These files lack a portion of the clones; in checked studies, under half of the deficit traces to unresolved V genes, and the cause of the others is not known. The DNA was the basis for D and trimming; V, J and clone size are from that table. The table for this sample lists 150,000 or so clones; over 65% of them were counted only once. The leading ten clones occupy 13% of the sample.

The V and J segments used are TRBV6-1 and TRBJ1-4; the D gene identity is not certain. The sample consisted of PBMCs. The clonotype was recovered from a man aged 40-49 years in good health and CMV-seropositive. This receptor has the CDR3 CASSSAQLFEKLFF. The DNA sequence is given as TGTGCCAGCAGTTCTGCACAATTGTTCGAAAAACTGTTTTTT.